The entry below describes one T cell receptor beta chain. This sample was included in a study of cytomegalovirus exposure and HLA in healthy donors. The V gene's germline CDR1 is MNHNS and CDR2 SASEGT. CDR3 length: 16 residues. V trimming: 3 bases; J trimming: 7 bases; junction bases outside the gene matches: 15. The PCR contained 60 Vbeta and 13 Jbeta primers. Data came from immunoSEQ multiplex PCR; TCRdb stores just in-frame clones and leaves some out. The table lists 310,000 or so clones, about 90% of them singletons. The clonotype comes from a woman under 30 in good health and CMV-seronegative. This chain connects TRBV6-1 to TRBJ2-7; 7 bases line up with TRBD2. What was sequenced was PBMCs. The CDR3 DNA reads as TGTGCCAGCAGTGATACCGGGGGGATTATCTACGAAGAGCAGTACTTC. Translated: CASSDTGGIIYEEQYF.